The T cell receptor (beta chain) described here comes from a study of chemoradiotherapy in HPV16-positive cancers. The study, taken as a whole, reports: Better recurrence-free survival went with HPV-responsive T-cell expansion in HPV16-positive patients. Functional assays defining HPV-specific T cells used only a couple of HPV16-positive patients.

With regard to this clone: Its antigen is not known.

Repertoires were sampled repeatedly during chemoradiotherapy. The protocol was immunoSEQ multiplex PCR, while the TCRdb copy is restricted to in-frame clones and leaves out a portion. Here the sample spans 14,000 or so clones, 65% to 85% being singletons. Germline V gene lookup returns CDR1 SQVTM and CDR2 ANQGSEA. V was cut by 1 base and J by 5 bases, with 12 bases left in between. The CDR3 extends over 13 amino acids. The sample was taken from a patient who underwent chemoradiotherapy. The TCR sequence derives from a human donor with HPV-associated anogenital cancer. The chain is built from TRBV29-1 and TRBJ2-7; possible D gene TRBD1, 5 bases. This CDR3 reads CSVEVQVGHEQYF. The CDR3 DNA reads as TGCAGCGTTGAAGTACAGGTTGGACACGAGCAGTACTTC.